This record concerns one TCR beta chain sequence. This clone was picked up a small number of times. No cognate antigen has been identified for it. A much larger clone differs by one base, so this may be a read error. The gene names and germline sequences used here belong to the mouse. Sequencing ends 4 residues short of the CDR3 end; the germline J gene provides the rest. This sample was taken from a study of CD8+ T cells in alopecia areata (dated by TCRdb to the late 2010s). With respect to the entire study: Skin from C3H/HeJ donors with spontaneous alopecia (about 6-13 months old) was grafted onto female C3H/HeJ recipients that were roughly 6-11 weeks old. High-throughput TCRbeta sequencing was used to examine T cell clonal expansion in alopecia areata in both the C3H/HeJ mouse model and human patients. Human TCRbeta sequencing covered scalp tissue and sorted CD4+ and CD8+ peripheral blood T cells from patchy and totalis/universalis alopecia areata patients and healthy controls. Clonality in the scalp was compared among normal scalp (n=4), patchy alopecia areata scalp (n=8), and alopecia totalis/universalis scalp (n=8). RNA was obtained with the PAXgene miRNA kit for fixed scalp, the miRNeasy kit for PBMCs, and the RNeasy kit for mouse skin. TCRbeta CDR3 regions were amplified by immunoSEQ multiplex PCR using 35 Vbeta forward and 13 Jbeta reverse primers. General findings and caveats noted by the study authors: Resident alphabeta T cells in normal human skin are also sequenced, complicating scalp TCR repertoire analysis, unlike mouse skin dominated by gammadelta T cells. TCR sequences shared between patients were less clear than in mice, possibly partly because of HLA diversity in the patient population. Compared with normal scalp, lesional scalp, particularly in alopecia totalis/universalis, had higher clonality and more expanded CD8+ clones, which suggests antigenic drive.

Library generation was performed with the immunoSEQ multiplex PCR assay. RNA was extracted from all samples and reverse transcribed into cDNA, which served as template for TCR sequencing. First-strand cDNA was synthesized with SuperScript III using a 2:1 mix of oligo-dT and random hexamers. A synthetic immune receptor repertoire was used to measure amplification bias, and any remaining bias was corrected computationally. Libraries were sequenced on Illumina HiSeq with 60 bp reads covering the CDR3, read from J toward V. Under the source paper's analysis protocol: After raw reads were preprocessed to remove errors, the CDR3 was defined following IMGT conventions as running from the conserved cysteine to phenylalanine. Clonality was calculated as 1 minus Shannon entropy normalized by log2 of the number of productive unique TCRs. Whether each scalp clone was CD4 or CD8 was inferred by checking scalp TCRbeta sequences against the CD4 and CD8 repertoires from sorted blood. In its TCRdb copy, this immuneACCESS table keeps in-frame sequences only and misses some clones. Where compared with another copy, unresolved V genes explain less than half of these, and the others have no known cause. The V and J calls and the clone size are those of that table, but D and trimming were determined from the DNA. For this sample, about 8,700 clones are listed, none of them singletons. The ten largest account for roughly a fifth of the sample.

From a lookup of the germline V gene, CDR1 and CDR2 are NSHNY and SYGAGN. The CDR3 sequence holds 13 residues, the cysteine and phenylalanine included. Shown are 27 bases from within the CDR3, in frame from base 1. Cells from pooled mouse cutaneous lymph nodes were stained for CD4, CD8alpha, NKG2D, NKG2ACE and other markers and then sorted on a BD Influx. The sample comprised CD8+ T cells sorted from a lymph node. The TCR comes from a C3H/HeJ mouse with alopecia areata. Mice of this strain bear MHC haplotype H2-k. The V gene is TRBV13-1 and the J gene is TRBJ2-7; 7 nucleotides in the junction match TRBD2. CDR3 DNA, as far as it was read: TGTGCCAGCAAGGACGGGGGGGGATAT. It codes for CASKDGGGY. The full CDR3 protein reads CASKDGGGYEQYF.